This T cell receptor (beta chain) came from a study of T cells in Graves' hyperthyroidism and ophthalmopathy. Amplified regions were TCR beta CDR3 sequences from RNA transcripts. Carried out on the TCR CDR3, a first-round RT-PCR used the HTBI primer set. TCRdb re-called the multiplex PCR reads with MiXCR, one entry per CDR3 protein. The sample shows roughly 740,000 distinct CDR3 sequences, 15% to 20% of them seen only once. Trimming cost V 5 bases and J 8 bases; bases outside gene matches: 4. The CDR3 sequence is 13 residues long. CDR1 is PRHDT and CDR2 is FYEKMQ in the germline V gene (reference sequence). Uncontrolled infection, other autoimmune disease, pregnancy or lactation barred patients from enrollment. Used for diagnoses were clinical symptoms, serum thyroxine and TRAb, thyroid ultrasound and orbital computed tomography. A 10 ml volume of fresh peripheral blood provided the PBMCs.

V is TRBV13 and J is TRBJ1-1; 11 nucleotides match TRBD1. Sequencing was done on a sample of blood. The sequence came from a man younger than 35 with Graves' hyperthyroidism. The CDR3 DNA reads TGTGCCAGCAGCGAAAGGACAGGGGGCGAAGCTTTCTTT. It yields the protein CASSERTGGEAFF.